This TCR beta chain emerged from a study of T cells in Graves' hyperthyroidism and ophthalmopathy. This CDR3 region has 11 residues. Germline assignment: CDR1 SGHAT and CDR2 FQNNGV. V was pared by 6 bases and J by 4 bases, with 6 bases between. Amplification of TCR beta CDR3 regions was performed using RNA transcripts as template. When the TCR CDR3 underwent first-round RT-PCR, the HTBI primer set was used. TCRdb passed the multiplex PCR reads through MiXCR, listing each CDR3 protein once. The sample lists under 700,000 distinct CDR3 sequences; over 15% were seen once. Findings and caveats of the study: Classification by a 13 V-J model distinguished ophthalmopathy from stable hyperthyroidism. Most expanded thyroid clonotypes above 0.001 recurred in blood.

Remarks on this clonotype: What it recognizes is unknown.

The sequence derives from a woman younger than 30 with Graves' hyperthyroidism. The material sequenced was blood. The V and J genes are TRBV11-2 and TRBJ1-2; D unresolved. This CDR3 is CASRGSYGYTF. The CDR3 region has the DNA TGTGCCAGCAGAGGGTCCTATGGCTACACCTTC.